Each of the 3 T cell receptor beta chains below was sequenced from the same sample in a study of Graves' ophthalmopathy and Graves' hyperthyroidism. RNA transcripts were the source from which TCR beta CDR3 regions were amplified. Investigators did first-round RT-PCR with HTBI primers, then second-round multiplex PCR. TCRdb independently ran MiXCR on the multiplex PCR reads; one entry per CDR3 protein. The table includes some 1.1 million distinct CDR3 sequences, about two fifths detected once. Sequenced: peripheral blood or thyroid tissue (not recorded which). These receptors all come from an adult man with Graves' hyperthyroidism.

Of note for this clonotype: This clone may be a read error of a much larger clone one base away. The chain combines TRBV19 with TRBJ1-4, with D possibly being TRBD1 (5 bases). The CDR3 extends over 15 amino acids. The germline V gene encodes CDR1 LNHDA and CDR2 SQIVND (reference sequence). This CDR3 reads CARSMGPHGGEKLFF. The DNA for the CDR3 is TGTGCCAGGAGTATGGGACCTCATGGTGGTGAAAAACTGTTTTTT. The full variable domain, its missing parts supplied by reference TRBV19 and TRBJ1-4, is DGGITQSPKYLFRKEGQNVTLSCEQNLNHDAMYWYRQDPGQGLRLIYYSQIVNDFQKGDIAEGYSVSREKKESFPLTVTSAQKNPTAFYLCARSMGPHGGEKLFFGSGTQLSVL.

The V gene is TRBV20-1, the J gene TRBJ2-5; D might be TRBD1 or TRBD2, each matching 5 bases. The V end was cut by 6 bases, the J end by 5 bases, with 16 bases between. Germline V gives CDR1 DFQATT, CDR2 SNEGSKA (reference sequence). CDR3 length: 13 amino acids. DNA for the CDR3: TGCAGTGCACTCCGGGACGGGTGGGAGACCCAGTACTTC. Its translation: CSALRDGWETQYF.

This clonotype has a count of ten or more. CDR3 loop: CSARDRHALLAHEQYF. CDR3 coding DNA: TGCAGTGCTAGAGATCGCCACGCCCTCCTTGCCCACGAGCAGTACTTC. The J gene is TRBJ2-7, the V gene TRBV20-1; D not resolved. The CDR3 extends over 16 amino acids. V was cut by 0 bases and J by 5 bases, with 20 bases left in between. CDR1 is DFQATT and CDR2 is SNEGSKA in the germline V gene (reference sequence).